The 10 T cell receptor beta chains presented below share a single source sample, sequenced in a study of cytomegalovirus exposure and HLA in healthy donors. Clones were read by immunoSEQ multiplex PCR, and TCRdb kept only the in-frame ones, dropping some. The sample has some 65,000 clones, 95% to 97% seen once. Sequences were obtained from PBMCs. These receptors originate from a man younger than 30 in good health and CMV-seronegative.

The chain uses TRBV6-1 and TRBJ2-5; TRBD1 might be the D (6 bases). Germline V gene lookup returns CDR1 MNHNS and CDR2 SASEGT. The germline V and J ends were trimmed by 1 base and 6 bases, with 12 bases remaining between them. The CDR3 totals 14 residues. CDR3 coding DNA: TGTGCCAGCAGTGAAGTCTCAGGGGTCCAGACCCAGTACTTC. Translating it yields CASSEVSGVQTQYF.

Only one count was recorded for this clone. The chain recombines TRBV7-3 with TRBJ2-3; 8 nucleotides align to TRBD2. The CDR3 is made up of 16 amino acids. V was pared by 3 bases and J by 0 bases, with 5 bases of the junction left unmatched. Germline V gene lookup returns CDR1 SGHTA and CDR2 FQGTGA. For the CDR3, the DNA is TGTGCCAGCAGCTTTGGGCCTAGCGGGAGCACAGATACGCAGTATTTT. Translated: CASSFGPSGSTDTQYF.

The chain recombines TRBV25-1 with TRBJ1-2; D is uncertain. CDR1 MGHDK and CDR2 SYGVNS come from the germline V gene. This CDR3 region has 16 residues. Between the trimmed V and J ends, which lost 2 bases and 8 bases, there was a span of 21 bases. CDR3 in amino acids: CASSENLPRRNGGYTF. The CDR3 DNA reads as TGTGCCAGCAGTGAAAATCTTCCGAGGCGTAACGGCGGCTACACCTTC.

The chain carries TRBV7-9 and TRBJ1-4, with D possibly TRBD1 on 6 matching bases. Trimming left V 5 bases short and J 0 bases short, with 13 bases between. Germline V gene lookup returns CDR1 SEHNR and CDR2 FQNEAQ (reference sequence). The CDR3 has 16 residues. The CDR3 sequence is CASSPGDVATNEKLFF. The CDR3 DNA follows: TGTGCCAGCAGCCCAGGGGACGTGGCAACTAATGAAAAACTGTTTTTT.

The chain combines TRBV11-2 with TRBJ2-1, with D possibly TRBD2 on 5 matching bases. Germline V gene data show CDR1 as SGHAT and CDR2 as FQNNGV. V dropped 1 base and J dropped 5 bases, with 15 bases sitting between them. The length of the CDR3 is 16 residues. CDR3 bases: TGTGCCAGCAGCTTAGCCGTCAACGGGAAGGACAATGAGCAGTTCTTC. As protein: CASSLAVNGKDNEQFF.

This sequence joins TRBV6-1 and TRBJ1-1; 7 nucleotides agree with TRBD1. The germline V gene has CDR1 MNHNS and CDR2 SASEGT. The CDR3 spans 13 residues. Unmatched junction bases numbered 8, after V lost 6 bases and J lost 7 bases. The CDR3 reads CASSKTGMGEAFF. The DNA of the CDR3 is TGTGCCAGCAGCAAGACAGGGATGGGTGAAGCTTTCTTT.

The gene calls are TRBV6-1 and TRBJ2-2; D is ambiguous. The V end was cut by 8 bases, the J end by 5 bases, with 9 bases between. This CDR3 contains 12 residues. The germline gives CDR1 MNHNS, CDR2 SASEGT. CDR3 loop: CASRLRTGELFF. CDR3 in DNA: TGTGCCAGCCGATTGAGGACCGGGGAGCTGTTTTTT.

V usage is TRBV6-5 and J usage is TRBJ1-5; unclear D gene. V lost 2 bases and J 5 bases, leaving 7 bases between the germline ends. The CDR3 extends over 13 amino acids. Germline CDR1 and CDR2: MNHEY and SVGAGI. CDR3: CASSYGRYQPQHF. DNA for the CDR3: TGTGCCAGCAGTTACGGGAGATATCAGCCCCAGCATTTT.

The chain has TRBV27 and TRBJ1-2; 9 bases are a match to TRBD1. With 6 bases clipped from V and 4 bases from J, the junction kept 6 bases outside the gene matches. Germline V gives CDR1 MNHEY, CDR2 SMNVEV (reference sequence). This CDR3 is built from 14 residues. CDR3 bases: TGTGCCAGCAGCTCGGGACAGGGAAGCTATGGCTACACCTTC. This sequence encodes CASSSGQGSYGYTF.

CDR3 sequence reads: CAWSVMSEYNEQFF. The CDR3 DNA is TGTGCCTGGAGTGTCATGTCGGAGTACAATGAGCAGTTCTTC. This chain connects TRBV30 to TRBJ2-1; D is unclear. The CDR3 runs 14 residues. Trimming shortened V by 0 bases and J by 4 bases, and 10 bases separated the two germline ends. The germline V gene has CDR1 GTSNPN and CDR2 SVGIG (reference sequence). Filled out from reference TRBV30 and TRBJ2-1, the complete variable domain reads SQTIHQWPATLVQPVGSPLSLECTVEGTSNPNLYWYRQAAGRGLQLLFYSVGIGQISSEVPQNLSASRPQDRQFILSSKKLLLSDSGFYLCAWSVMSEYNEQFFGPGTRLTVL.